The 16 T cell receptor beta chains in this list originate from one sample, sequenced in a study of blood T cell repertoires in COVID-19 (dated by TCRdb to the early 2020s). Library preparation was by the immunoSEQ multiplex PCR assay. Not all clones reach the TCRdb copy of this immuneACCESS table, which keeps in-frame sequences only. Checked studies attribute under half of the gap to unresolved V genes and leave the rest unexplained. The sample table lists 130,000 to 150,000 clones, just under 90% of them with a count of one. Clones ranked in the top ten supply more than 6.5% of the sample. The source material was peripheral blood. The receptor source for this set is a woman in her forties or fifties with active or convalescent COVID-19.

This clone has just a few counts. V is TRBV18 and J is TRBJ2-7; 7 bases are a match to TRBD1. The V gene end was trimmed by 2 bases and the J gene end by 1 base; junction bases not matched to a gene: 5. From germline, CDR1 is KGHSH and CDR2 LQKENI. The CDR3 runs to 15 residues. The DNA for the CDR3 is TGTGCCAGCTCACCAAGACAGGGCCTGTCCTACGAGCAGTACTTC. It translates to CASSPRQGLSYEQYF. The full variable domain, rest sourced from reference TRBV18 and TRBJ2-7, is NAGVMQNPRHLVRRRGQEARLRCSPMKGHSHVYWYRQLPEEGLKFMVYLQKENIIDESGMPKERFSAEFPKEGPSILRIQQVVRGDSAAYFCASSPRQGLSYEQYFGPGTRLTVT.

The CDR3 DNA reads TGTGCCAGCAGCCAGACTAGCGGTAACGGCCCAGATACGCAGTATTTT. Its protein product is CASSQTSGNGPDTQYF. This chain uses TRBV27 with TRBJ2-3, with 9 bases identical to TRBD2. After removal of 6 bases from V and 4 bases from J, the junction contained 11 bases not matched to a gene. Per germline, CDR1 MNHEY and CDR2 SMNVEV (reference sequence). The CDR3 has 16 residues.

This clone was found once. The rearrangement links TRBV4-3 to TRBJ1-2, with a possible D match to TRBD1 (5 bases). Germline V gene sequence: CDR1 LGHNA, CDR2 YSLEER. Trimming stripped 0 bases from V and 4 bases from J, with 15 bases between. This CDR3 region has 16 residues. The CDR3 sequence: CASSQESGQGIYGYTF. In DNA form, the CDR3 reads TGCGCCAGCAGCCAAGAATCGGGCCAGGGTATCTATGGCTACACCTTC.

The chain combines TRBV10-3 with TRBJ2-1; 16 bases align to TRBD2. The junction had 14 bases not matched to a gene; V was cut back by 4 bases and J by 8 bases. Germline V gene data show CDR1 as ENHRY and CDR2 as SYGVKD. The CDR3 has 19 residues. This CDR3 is CAISGVGTSGGAKRDEQFF. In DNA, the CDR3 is TGTGCCATCAGTGGGGTTGGGACTAGCGGGGGGGCCAAGAGGGATGAGCAGTTCTTC.

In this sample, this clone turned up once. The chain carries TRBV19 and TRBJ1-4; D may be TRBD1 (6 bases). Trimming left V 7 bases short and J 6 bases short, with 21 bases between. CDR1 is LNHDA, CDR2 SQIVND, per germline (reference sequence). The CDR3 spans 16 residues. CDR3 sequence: CASTNLATGFYEKLFF. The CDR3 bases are TGTGCCAGTACCAATCTCGCGACAGGATTTTATGAAAAACTGTTTTTT.

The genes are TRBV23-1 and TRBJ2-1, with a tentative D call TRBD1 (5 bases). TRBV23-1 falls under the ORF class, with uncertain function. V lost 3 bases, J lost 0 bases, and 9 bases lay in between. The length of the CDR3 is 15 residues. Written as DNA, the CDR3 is TGCGCCAGCAGTCAGAAGGGGCACTCCTACAATGAGCAGTTCTTC. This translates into CASSQKGHSYNEQFF.

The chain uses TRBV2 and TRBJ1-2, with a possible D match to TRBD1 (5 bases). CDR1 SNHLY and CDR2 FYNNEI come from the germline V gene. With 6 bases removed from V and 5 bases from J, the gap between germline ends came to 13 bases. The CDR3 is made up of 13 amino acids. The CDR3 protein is CASRAGRDYGYTF. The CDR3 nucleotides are TGTGCCAGCAGAGCAGGGCGTGATTATGGCTACACCTTC.

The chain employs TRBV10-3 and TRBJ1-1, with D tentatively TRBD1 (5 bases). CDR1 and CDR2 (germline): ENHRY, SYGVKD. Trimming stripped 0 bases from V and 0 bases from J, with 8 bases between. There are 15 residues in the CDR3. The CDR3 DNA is TGTGCCATCAGTGAGTCGGGGCACCTGAACACTGAAGCTTTCTTT. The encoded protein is CAISESGHLNTEAFF.

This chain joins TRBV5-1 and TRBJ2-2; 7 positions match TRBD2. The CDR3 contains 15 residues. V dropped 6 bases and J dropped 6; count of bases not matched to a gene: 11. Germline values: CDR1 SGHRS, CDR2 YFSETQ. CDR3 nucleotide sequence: TGCGCCAGCATTTCTTCGGCGGGAGCGTCCGGGGAGCTGTTTTTT. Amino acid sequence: CASISSAGASGELFF.

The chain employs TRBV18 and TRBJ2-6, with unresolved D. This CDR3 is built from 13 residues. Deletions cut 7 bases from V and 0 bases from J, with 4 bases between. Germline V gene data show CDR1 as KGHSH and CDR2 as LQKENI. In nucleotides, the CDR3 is TGTGCCAGCTTAAACTCTGGGGCCAACGTCCTGACTTTC. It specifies CASLNSGANVLTF.

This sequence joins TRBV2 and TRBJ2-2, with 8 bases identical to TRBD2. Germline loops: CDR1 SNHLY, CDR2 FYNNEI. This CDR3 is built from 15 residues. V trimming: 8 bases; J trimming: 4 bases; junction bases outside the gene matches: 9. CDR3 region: CASLLGGGSTGELFF. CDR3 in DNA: TGTGCCAGCCTCCTCGGCGGGGGGTCCACCGGGGAGCTGTTTTTT.

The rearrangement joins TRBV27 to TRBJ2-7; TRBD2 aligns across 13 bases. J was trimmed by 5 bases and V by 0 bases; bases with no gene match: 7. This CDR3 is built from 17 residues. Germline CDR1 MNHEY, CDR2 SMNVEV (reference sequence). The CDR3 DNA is TGTGCCAGCAGTTTATCCCTACTAGCGGGAGGGGGGAACGAGCAGTACTTC. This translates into CASSLSLLAGGGNEQYF.

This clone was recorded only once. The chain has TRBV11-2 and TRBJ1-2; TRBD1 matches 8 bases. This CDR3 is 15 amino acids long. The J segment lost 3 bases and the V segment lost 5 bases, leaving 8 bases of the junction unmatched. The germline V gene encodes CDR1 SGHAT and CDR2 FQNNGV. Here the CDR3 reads CASSPGTGPYYGYTF. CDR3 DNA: TGTGCCAGCAGCCCGGGGACAGGCCCTTACTATGGCTACACCTTC. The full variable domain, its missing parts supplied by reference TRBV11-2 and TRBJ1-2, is EAGVAQSPRYKIIEKRQSVAFWCNPISGHATLYWYQQILGQGPKLLIQFQNNGVVDDSQLPKDRFSAERLKGVDSTLKIQPAKLEDSAVYLCASSPGTGPYYGYTFGSGTRLTVV.

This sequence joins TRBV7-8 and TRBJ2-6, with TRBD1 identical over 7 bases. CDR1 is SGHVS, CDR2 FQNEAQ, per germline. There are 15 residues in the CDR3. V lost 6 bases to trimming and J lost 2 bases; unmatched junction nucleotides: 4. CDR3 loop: CASRYDRAGANVLTF. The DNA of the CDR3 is TGTGCCAGCAGATATGACAGGGCTGGGGCCAACGTCCTGACTTTC.

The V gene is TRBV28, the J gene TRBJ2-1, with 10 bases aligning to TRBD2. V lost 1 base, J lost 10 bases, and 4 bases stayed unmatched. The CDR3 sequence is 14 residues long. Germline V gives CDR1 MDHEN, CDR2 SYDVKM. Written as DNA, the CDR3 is TGTGCCAGCAGTTTATCTGGTAGCGGGAGGGAGCAGTTCTTC. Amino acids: CASSLSGSGREQFF.

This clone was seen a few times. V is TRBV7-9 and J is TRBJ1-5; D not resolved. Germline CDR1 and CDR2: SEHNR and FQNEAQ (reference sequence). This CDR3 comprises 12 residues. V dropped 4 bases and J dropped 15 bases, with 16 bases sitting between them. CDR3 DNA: TGTGCCAGCAGCTCCGGGAGGGAGGCTACGCATTTT. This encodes CASSSGREATHF.